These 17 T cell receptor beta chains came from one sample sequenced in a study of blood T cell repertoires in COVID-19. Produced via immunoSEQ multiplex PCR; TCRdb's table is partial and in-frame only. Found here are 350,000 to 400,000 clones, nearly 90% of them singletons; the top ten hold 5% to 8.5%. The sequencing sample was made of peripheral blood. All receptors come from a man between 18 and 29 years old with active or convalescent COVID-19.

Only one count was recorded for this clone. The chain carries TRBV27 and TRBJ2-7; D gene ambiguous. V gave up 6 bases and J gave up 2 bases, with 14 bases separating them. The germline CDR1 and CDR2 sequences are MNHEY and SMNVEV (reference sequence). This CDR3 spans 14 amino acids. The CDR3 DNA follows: TGTGCCAGCAGCGAGCAGGATCCCCCCTACGAGCAGTACTTC. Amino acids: CASSEQDPPYEQYF.

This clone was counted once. The CDR3 loop is CSDDPRNTGEYEQYF. CDR3 coding DNA: TGCAGCGACGACCCCAGAAACACAGGAGAATACGAGCAGTACTTC. This chain links TRBV29-1 with TRBJ2-7, with a weak D call TRBD1 (5 bases). Between the trimmed V and J ends, which lost 7 bases and 4 bases, there was a span of 23 bases. The CDR3 consists of 15 residues. In germline, CDR1 is SQVTM, CDR2 ANQGSEA.

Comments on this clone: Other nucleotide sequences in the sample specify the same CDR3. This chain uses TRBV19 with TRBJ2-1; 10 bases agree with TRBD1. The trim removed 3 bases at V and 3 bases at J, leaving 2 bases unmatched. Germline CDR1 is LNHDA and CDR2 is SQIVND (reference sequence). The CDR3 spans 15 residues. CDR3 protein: CASSIGDRGYNEQFF. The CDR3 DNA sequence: TGTGCCAGTAGTATTGGGGACAGGGGCTACAATGAGCAGTTCTTC. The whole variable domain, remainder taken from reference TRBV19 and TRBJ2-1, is DGGITQSPKYLFRKEGQNVTLSCEQNLNHDAMYWYRQDPGQGLRLIYYSQIVNDFQKGDIAEGYSVSREKKESFPLTVTSAQKNPTAFYLCASSIGDRGYNEQFFGPGTRLTVL.

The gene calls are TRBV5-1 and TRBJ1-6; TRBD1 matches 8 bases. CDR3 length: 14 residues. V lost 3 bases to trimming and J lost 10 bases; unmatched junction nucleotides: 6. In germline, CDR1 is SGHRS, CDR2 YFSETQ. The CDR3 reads CASSYDRGGSPLHF. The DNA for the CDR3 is TGCGCCAGCAGCTATGACAGGGGAGGATCACCCCTCCACTTT. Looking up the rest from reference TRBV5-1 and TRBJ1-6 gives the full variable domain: KAGVTQTPRYLIKTRGQQVTLSCSPISGHRSVSWYQQTPGQGLQFLFEYFSETQRNKGNFPGRFSGRQFSNSRSEMNVSTLELGDSALYLCASSYDRGGSPLHFGNGTRLTVT.

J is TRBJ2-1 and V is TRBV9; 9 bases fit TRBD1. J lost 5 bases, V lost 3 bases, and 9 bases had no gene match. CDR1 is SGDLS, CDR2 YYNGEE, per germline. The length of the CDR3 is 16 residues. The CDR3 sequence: CASSDYRGLRDNEQFF. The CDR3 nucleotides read TGTGCCAGCAGCGATTACAGGGGGCTGAGGGACAATGAGCAGTTCTTC.

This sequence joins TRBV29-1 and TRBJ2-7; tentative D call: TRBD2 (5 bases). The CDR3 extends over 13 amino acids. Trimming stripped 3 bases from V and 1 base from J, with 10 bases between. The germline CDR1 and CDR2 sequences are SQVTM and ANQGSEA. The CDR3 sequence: CSVEGDGSYEQYF. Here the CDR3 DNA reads TGCAGCGTTGAGGGAGACGGTTCCTACGAGCAGTACTTC.

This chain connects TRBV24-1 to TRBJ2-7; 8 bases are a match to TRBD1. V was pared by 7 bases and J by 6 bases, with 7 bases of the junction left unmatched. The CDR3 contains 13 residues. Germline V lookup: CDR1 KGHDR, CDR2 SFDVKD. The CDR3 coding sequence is TGTGCCACCAGCCGACAGGGGATTCCCGAGCAGTACTTC. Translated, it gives CATSRQGIPEQYF.

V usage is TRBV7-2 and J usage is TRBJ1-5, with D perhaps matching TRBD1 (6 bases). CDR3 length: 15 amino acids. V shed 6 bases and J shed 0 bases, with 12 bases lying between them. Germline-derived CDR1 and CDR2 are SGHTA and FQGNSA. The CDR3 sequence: CASSSQGYSNQPQHF. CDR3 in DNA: TGTGCCAGCAGTTCACAGGGTTATAGCAATCAGCCCCAGCATTTT.

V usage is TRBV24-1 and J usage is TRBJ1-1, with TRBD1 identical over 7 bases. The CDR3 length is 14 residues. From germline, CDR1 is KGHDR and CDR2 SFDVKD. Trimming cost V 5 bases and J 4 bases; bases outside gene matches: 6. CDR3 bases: TGTGCCACCAGTGGCAAGGGGGCCTCCACTGAAGCTTTCTTT. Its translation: CATSGKGASTEAFF.

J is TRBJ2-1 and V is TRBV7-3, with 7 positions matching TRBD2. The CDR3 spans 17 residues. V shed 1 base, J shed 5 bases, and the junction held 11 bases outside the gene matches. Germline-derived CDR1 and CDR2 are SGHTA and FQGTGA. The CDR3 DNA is TGTGCCAGCAGCTTAAGTTCCCCCGCTAGCGGAAACAATGAGCAGTTCTTC. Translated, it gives CASSLSSPASGNNEQFF.

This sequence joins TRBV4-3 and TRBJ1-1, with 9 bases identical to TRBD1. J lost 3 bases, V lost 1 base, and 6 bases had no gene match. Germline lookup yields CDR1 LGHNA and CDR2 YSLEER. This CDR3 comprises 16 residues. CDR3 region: CASSQGTGDSHTEAFF. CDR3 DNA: TGCGCCAGCAGCCAAGGGACAGGGGATAGTCACACTGAAGCTTTCTTT.

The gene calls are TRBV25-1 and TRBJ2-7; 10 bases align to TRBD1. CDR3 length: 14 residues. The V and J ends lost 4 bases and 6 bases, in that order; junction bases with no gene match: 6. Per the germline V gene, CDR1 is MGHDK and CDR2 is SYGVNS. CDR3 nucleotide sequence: TGTGCCAGCAGTGGACAGGGGGCGTTCGGCGAGCAGTACTTC. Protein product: CASSGQGAFGEQYF.

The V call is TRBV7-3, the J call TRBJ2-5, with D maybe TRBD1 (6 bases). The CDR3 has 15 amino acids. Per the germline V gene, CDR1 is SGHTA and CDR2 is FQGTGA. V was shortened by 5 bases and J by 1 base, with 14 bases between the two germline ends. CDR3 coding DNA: TGTGCCAGCAGCCTATACACCAGGGGCCAAGAGACCCAGTACTTC. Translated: CASSLYTRGQETQYF.

The CDR3 DNA follows: TGTGCCAGCCAACCCGGGGGGGCCTCCCGAGCGAATTCACCCCTCCACTTT. It specifies CASQPGGASRANSPLHF. The genes are TRBV19 and TRBJ1-6, with a tentative D call TRBD1 (6 bases). Germline CDR1 is LNHDA and CDR2 is SQIVND (reference sequence). This CDR3 has 17 residues. Trimming stripped 9 bases from V and 7 bases from J, with 25 bases between.

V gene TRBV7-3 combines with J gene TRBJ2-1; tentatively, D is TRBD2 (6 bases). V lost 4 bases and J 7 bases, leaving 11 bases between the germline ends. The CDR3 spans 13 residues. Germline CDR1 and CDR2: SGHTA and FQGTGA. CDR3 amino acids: CASSSFRGNEQFF. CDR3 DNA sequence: TGTGCCAGCAGCTCTTTCCGGGGGAATGAGCAGTTCTTC.

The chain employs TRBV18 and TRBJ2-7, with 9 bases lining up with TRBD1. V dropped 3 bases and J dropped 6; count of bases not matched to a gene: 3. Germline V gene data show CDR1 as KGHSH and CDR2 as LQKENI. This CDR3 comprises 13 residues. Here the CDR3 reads CASSPGTGSEQYF. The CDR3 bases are TGTGCCAGCTCACCGGGGACAGGGTCCGAGCAGTACTTC. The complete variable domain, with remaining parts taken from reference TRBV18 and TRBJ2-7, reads NAGVMQNPRHLVRRRGQEARLRCSPMKGHSHVYWYRQLPEEGLKFMVYLQKENIIDESGMPKERFSAEFPKEGPSILRIQQVVRGDSAAYFCASSPGTGSEQYFGPGTRLTVT.

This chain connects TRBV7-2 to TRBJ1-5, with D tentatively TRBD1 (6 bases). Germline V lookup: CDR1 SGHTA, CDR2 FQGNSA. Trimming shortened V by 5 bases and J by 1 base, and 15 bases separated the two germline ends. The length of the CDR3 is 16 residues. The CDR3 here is CASSAGRGGSNQPQHF. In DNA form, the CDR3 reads TGTGCCAGCAGCGCCGGAAGGGGGGGAAGCAATCAGCCCCAGCATTTT.